A single sample gave rise to the 6 T cell receptor beta chains below, sequenced in a study of CD8 T cells in ankylosing spondylitis. MiXCR, run by TCRdb on the 5' RACE reads, gives a single entry per CDR3 protein. This sample has a few hundred thousand distinct CDR3 sequences; about 11% occur once, and the top ten carry roughly 6.8%. The sequenced sample was blood, either unsorted or a sorted T cell fraction (not recorded which). These receptors were taken from a male donor with ankylosing spondylitis or in good health (not recorded which).

The sample holds many counts of this clonotype. V and J are TRBV7-9 and TRBJ2-1; 8 bases agree with TRBD2. In germline, CDR1 is SEHNR, CDR2 FQNEAQ (reference sequence). Trimming removed 4 bases from V and 6 bases from J; junction bases left unmatched: 14. The CDR3 loop spans 17 amino acids. In nucleotides, the CDR3 is TGTGCCAGCAGCTCCTCCCCGGGTAGCGGGATCAGCAATGAGCAGTTCTTC. This codes for CASSSSPGSGISNEQFF.

This clonotype was seen ten or more times. The chain joins TRBV6-5 to TRBJ2-7, with 9 bases fitting TRBD1. Trimming took 5 bases from V and 5 from J; bases not matched to a gene: 1. Germline assignment: CDR1 MNHEY and CDR2 SVGAGI. The CDR3 length is 12 residues. CDR3 nucleotide sequence: TGTGCCAGCAGTCGACAGGGGGACGAGCAGTACTTC. Translating it yields CASSRQGDEQYF.

The sample holds a few counts of this clonotype. V gene TRBV7-9 combines with J gene TRBJ2-2, with D possibly matching TRBD1 (5 bases). CDR3 size: 16 residues. Germline lookup yields CDR1 SEHNR and CDR2 FQNEAQ (reference sequence). Trimming took off 7 bases at V and 3 bases at J, with 18 bases between the two ends. CDR3 protein: CASTSNIQTDTGELFF. In DNA, the CDR3 is TGTGCCAGCACCTCGAACATCCAGACAGACACCGGGGAGCTGTTTTTT.

J is TRBJ1-3 and V is TRBV9, with 7 bases matching TRBD1. The CDR3 is 16 amino acids. Trimming cost V 5 bases and J 0 bases; bases outside gene matches: 8. Per germline, CDR1 SGDLS and CDR2 YYNGEE. The DNA of the CDR3 is TGTGCCAGCAGTCTCTCGACAGGGTACTCTGGAAACACCATATATTTT. Encoded protein: CASSLSTGYSGNTIYF. Full variable domain (missing parts from reference TRBV9 and TRBJ1-3): DSGVTQTPKHLITATGQRVTLRCSPRSGDLSVYWYQQSLDQGLQFLIQYYNGEERAKGNILERFSAQQFPDLHSELNLSSLELGDSALYFCASSLSTGYSGNTIYFGEGSWLTVV.

This clonotype was picked up a small number of times. The chain is built from TRBV5-1 and TRBJ2-7; D is uncertain. Germline V CDR1 and CDR2: SGHRS, YFSETQ. This CDR3 is 14 amino acids long. Trimming cost V 0 bases and J 2 bases, with 9 bases left between them. CDR3 DNA sequence: TGCGCCAGCAGCTTGGATTGGGCCACCTACGAGCAGTACTTC. Protein product: CASSLDWATYEQYF.

There are many counts of this clonotype. This chain uses TRBV5-1 with TRBJ2-3; 8 bases match TRBD2. This CDR3 spans 17 amino acids. The J segment lost 1 base and the V segment lost 0 bases, leaving 7 bases of the junction unmatched. The germline V gene has CDR1 SGHRS and CDR2 YFSETQ. This chain's CDR3 is CASSLAPPAGGTDTQYF. CDR3 coding DNA: TGCGCCAGCAGCTTGGCTCCCCCAGCGGGGGGCACAGATACGCAGTATTTT. The entire variable domain, with the rest obtained from reference TRBV5-1 and TRBJ2-3, is as follows: KAGVTQTPRYLIKTRGQQVTLSCSPISGHRSVSWYQQTPGQGLQFLFEYFSETQRNKGNFPGRFSGRQFSNSRSEMNVSTLELGDSALYLCASSLAPPAGGTDTQYFGPGTRLTVL.